A single TCR beta chain is shown here with its context. A few counts support this clonotype. The antigen this receptor binds is unknown. Per-nucleotide qualities are absent, and no much larger clonotype sits a single base away. The data stem from a study listed by TCRdb under 2016. Preparation of the library involved RT-PCR. Instrument used: Illumina MiSeq. In-frame beta chains were kept once TCRdb had trimmed the public reads at Q25 with fastp and called clones with MiXCR. Here each entry gathers all rows of one CDR3 protein and keeps the most common genes and DNA. The sample has almost 700,000 distinct CDR3 sequences on record, more than 13% of them singletons. Roughly 3.9% of the sample goes to the ten largest clones. Inclusive of the bounding cysteine and phenylalanine, the CDR3 is 13 residues long. Only the CDR3 part of the read is kept: 39 bases, read in frame from the first base. As encoded in the germline V gene (reference sequence), CDR1 is SGHKS while CDR2 is YYEKEE. V was cut back by 4 bases and J by 5 bases, leaving a gap of 13 bases between them.

The rearranged segments are TRBV5-5 and TRBJ2-7, with no D gene named confidently. The clonotype was recovered from a female donor in good health, serving as a healthy control. Sequenced material: memory CD4+ T cells from blood. The DNA sequence is given as TGTGCCAGCAGCAATATCCAAGGCCACGAGCAGTACTTC. Its translation is CASSNIQGHEQYF.